This T cell receptor (beta chain) was captured in a study of cytomegalovirus exposure and HLA in healthy donors. Study-wide results and limits: A later analysis reported that several of the most significant clusters appeared to be linked to common viral pathogens, among them Epstein-Barr virus. A missense DCLRE1C variant was associated with V- and J-gene trimming of TCR beta chains in a later analysis, and an independent cohort replicated the association. Evidence from a later analysis indicated that most CMV-associated TCR beta chains looked HLA-restricted. There were 150 or so TCR beta chains listed as cytomegalovirus-associated.

Both 60 Vbeta primers and 13 Jbeta primers went into the PCR. Clones were read by immunoSEQ multiplex PCR, and TCRdb kept only the in-frame ones, dropping some. Here the sample spans roughly 120,000 clones, 79% being singletons. This clone was recorded once. Its antigen is unidentified. The sequencing sample was made of PBMCs. The receptor was derived from a man aged 18 to 29 in good health and CMV-seronegative.

This CDR3 is CASSQGAGEGTDTQYF. For the CDR3, the DNA is TGCGCCAGCAGCCAAGGAGCGGGAGAAGGCACAGATACGCAGTATTTT. This chain joins TRBV5-1 and TRBJ2-3; 8 bases match TRBD2. The CDR3 runs 16 residues. Germline trimming cut 4 bases from V and 1 base from J; bases unmatched to any gene: 8. The germline CDR1 and CDR2 sequences are SGHRS and YFSETQ.